This TCR beta chain appears in the sequencing data of a study of T cell repertoires in cytomegalovirus infection. Turning to the study itself: Use of recently identified HLA-C-restricted and well-studied HLA-B-restricted CMV epitopes was part of the study. An indication of both CMV infection and matching HLA type came from public TCR beta signatures. Whole-study findings and limits: Clonotypes of TCR beta that were HLA-C-restricted and CMV-specific dominated the ex vivo response. Cumulative public TCR beta family frequency identified CMV carriers with the relevant HLA.

This clonotype was seen a few times. What it recognizes is unknown. CDR1 is SGHVS and CDR2 is FNYEAQ in the germline V gene. Trimming pared 5 bases from V and 3 bases from J, leaving 14 bases between. The CDR3 sequence is 14 residues long. TCRdb ran MiXCR on the reads and lists one entry per CDR3 protein. The sample has about 110,000 distinct CDR3 sequences; 25% to 35% are singletons. This clonotype originated in a human donor in good health (CMV status not recorded). Some clones in this sample may be carry-over from other donors' samples. Sequencing was performed on CD8+ T cells from cultured PBMCs, taken from culture after CMV antigen stimulation. The V call is TRBV7-6, the J call TRBJ2-7; weak D call: TRBD1 (6 bases). CDR3 in DNA: TGTGCCAGCAGCCCGCGGACAGCTCACTACGAGCAGTACTTC. This gives the protein CASSPRTAHYEQYF.